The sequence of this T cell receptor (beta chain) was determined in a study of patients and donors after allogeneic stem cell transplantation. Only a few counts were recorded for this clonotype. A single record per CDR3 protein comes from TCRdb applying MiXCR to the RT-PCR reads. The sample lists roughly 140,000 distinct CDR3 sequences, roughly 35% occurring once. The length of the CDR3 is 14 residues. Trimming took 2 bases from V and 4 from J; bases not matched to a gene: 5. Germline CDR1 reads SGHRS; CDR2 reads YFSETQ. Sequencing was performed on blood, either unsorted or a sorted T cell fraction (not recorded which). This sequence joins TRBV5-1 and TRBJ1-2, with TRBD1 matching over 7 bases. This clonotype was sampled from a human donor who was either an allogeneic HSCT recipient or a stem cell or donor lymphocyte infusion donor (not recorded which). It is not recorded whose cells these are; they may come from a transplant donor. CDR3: CASSFEDRAYGYTF. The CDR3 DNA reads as TGCGCCAGCAGCTTCGAAGACAGGGCCTATGGCTACACCTTC.